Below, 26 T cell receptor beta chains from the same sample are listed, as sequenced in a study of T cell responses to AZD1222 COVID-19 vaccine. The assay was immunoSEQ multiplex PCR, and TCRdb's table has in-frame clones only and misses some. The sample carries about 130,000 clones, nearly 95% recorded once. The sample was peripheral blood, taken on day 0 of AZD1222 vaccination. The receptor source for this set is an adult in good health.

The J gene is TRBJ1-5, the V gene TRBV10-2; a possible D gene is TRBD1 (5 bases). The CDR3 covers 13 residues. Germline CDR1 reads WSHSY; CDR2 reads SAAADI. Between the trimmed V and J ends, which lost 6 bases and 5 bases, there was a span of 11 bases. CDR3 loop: CASRGQMDQPQHF. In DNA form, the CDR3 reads TGCGCCAGCAGAGGACAAATGGATCAGCCCCAGCATTTT.

The CDR3 DNA follows: TGCGCCAGCAGCTTGCGGCCGGCTACTACGGAGCAGTACTTC. This codes for CASSLRPATTEQYF. The chain is built from TRBV5-1 and TRBJ2-7; D is unresolved. Trimming cost V 1 base and J 7 bases, with 15 bases left between them. Germline V gene lookup returns CDR1 SGHRS and CDR2 YFSETQ. The CDR3 has 14 residues.

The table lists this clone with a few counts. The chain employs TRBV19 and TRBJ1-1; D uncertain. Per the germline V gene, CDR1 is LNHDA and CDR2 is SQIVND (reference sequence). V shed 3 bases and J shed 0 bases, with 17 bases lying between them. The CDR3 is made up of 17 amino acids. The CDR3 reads CASSISGTAPMNTEAFF. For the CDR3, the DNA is TGTGCCAGTAGTATTTCGGGTACCGCGCCGATGAACACTGAAGCTTTCTTT.

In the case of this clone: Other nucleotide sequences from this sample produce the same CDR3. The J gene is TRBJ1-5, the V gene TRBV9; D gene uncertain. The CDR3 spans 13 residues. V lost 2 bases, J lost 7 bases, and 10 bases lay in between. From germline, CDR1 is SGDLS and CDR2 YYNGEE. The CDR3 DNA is TGTGCCAGCAGCGTTGACCCGGACCAGCCCCAGCATTTT. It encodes CASSVDPDQPQHF.

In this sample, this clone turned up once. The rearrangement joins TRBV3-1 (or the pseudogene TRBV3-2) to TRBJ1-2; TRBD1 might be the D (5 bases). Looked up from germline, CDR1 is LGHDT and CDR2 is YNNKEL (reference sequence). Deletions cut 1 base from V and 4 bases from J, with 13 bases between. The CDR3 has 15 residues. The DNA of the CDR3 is TGTGCCAGCAGCCAAGCCGACCGGGGGTCCTATGGCTACACCTTC. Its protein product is CASSQADRGSYGYTF.

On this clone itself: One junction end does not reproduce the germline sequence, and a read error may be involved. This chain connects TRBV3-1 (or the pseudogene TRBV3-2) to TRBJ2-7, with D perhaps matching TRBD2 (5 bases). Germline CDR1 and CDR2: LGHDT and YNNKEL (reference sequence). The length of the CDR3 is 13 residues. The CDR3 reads CASSKEGFYEQYF. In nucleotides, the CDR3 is TGTGCCAGCAGCAAAGAGGGCTTCTACGAGCAGTACTTC.

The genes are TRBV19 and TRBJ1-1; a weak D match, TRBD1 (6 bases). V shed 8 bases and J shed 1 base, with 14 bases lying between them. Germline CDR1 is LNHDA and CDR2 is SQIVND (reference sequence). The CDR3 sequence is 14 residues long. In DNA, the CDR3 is TGTGCCAGTGAGTCACCAGGGGCGAACACTGAAGCTTTCTTT. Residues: CASESPGANTEAFF.

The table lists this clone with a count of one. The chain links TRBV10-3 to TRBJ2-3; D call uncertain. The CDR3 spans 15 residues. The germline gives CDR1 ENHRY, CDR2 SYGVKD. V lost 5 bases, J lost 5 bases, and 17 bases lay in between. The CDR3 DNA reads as TGTGCCATCAGTCCTACAGACTGGAAAGGAGATACGCAGTATTTT. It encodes CAISPTDWKGDTQYF.

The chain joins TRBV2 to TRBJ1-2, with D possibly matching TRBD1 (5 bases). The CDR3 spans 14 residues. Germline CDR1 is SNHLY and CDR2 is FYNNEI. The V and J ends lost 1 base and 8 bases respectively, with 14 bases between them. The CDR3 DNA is TGTGCCAGCAGTGAAGGCCTGGGGGTAGGGGGCTACACCTTC. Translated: CASSEGLGVGGYTF.

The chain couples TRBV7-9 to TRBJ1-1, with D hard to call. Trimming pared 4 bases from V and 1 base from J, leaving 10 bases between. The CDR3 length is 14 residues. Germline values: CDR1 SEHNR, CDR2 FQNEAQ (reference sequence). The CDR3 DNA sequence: TGTGCCAGCAGCTCTCGAATTAGGAACACTGAAGCTTTCTTT. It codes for CASSSRIRNTEAFF.

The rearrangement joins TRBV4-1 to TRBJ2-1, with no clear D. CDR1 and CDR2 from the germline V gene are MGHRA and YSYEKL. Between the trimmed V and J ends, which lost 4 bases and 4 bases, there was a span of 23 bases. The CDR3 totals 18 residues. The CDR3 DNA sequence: TGCGCCAGCAGCCCCACCACCACCCAACCTAACCCTTACAATGAGCAGTTCTTC. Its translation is CASSPTTTQPNPYNEQFF.

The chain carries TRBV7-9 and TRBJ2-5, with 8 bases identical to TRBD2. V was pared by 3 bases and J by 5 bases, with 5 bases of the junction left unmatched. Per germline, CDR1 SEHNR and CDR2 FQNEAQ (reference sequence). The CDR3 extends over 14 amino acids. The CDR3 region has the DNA TGTGCCAGCAGCTTCGGGGGGGCCAGGGAGACCCAGTACTTC. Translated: CASSFGGARETQYF.

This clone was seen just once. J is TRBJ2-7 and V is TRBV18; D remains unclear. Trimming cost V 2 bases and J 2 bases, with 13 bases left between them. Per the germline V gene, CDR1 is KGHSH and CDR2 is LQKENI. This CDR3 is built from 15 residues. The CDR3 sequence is CASSPAARAAYEQYF. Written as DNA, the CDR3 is TGTGCCAGCTCACCAGCTGCTAGGGCTGCCTACGAGCAGTACTTC.

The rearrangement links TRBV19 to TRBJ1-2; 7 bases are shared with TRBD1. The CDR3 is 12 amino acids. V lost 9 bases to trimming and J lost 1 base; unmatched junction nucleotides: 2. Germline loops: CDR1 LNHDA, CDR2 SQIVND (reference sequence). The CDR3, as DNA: TGTGCCAGGGGGACAGTTAACTATGGCTACACCTTC. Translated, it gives CARGTVNYGYTF.

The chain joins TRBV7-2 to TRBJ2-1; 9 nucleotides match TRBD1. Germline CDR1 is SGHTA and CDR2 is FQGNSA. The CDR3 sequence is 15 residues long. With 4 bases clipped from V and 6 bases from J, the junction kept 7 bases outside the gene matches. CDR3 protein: CASSSRDRVVNEQFF. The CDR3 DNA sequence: TGTGCCAGCAGCTCCCGGGACAGGGTTGTCAATGAGCAGTTCTTC.

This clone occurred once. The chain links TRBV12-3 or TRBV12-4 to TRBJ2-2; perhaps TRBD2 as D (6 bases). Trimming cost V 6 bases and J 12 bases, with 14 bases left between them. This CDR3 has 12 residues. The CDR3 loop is CASSLTGVKLFF. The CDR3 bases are TGTGCCAGCAGCCTTACGGGGGTGAAGCTGTTTTTT.

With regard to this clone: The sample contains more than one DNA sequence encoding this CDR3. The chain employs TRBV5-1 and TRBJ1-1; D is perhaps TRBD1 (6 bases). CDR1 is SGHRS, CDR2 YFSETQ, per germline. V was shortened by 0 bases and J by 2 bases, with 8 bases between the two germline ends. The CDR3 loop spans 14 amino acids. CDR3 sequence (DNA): TGCGCCAGCAGCTTGGCCGGGGGCAACACTGAAGCTTTCTTT. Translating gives CASSLAGGNTEAFF.

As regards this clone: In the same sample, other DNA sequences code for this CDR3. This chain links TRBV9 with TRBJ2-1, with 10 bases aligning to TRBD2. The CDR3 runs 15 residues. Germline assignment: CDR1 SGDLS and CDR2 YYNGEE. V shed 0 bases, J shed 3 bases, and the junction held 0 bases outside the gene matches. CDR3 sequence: CASSVASGGYNEQFF. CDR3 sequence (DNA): TGTGCCAGCAGCGTAGCTAGCGGGGGCTACAATGAGCAGTTCTTC.

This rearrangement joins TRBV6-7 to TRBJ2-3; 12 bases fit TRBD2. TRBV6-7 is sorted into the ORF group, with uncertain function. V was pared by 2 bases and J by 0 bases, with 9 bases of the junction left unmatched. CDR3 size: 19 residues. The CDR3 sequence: CASSYPYTSGGTSTDTQYF. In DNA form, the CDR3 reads TGTGCCAGCAGTTACCCCTACACTAGCGGGGGGACTAGCACAGATACGCAGTATTTT.

CDR3 DNA: TGTGCCAGCAGCTTCCGGGACGGAGGGACCTACGAGCAGTACTTC. Amino acids: CASSFRDGGTYEQYF. The chain links TRBV7-6 to TRBJ2-7; the D gene is possibly TRBD2 (6 bases). Looked up from germline, CDR1 is SGHVS and CDR2 is FNYEAQ. The length of the CDR3 is 15 residues. V lost 3 bases, J lost 2 bases, and 14 bases lay in between. The variable domain in full, with the rest retrieved from reference TRBV7-6 and TRBJ2-7, is GAGVSQSPRYKVTKRGQDVALRCDPISGHVSLYWYRQALGQGPEFLTYFNYEAQQDKSGLPNDRFSAERPEGSISTLTIQRTEQRDSAMYRCASSFRDGGTYEQYFGPGTRLTVT.

The CDR3 sequence: CASSTGLPYGYTF. The CDR3 DNA follows: TGTGCCAGTAGTACCGGTCTCCCCTATGGCTACACCTTC. The V call is TRBV19, the J call TRBJ1-2; D gene unclear. Deletions cut 4 bases from V and 4 bases from J, with 10 bases between. This CDR3 spans 13 amino acids. Germline loops: CDR1 LNHDA, CDR2 SQIVND (reference sequence). Complete variable domain (other parts from reference TRBV19 and TRBJ1-2): DGGITQSPKYLFRKEGQNVTLSCEQNLNHDAMYWYRQDPGQGLRLIYYSQIVNDFQKGDIAEGYSVSREKKESFPLTVTSAQKNPTAFYLCASSTGLPYGYTFGSGTRLTVV.

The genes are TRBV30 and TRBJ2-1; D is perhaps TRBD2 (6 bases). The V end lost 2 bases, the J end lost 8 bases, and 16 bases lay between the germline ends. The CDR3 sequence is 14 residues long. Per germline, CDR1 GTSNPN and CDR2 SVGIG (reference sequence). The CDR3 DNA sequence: TGTGCCTGGAGTTGGTCGGCGGGGTGGGATGAGCAGTTCTTC. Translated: CAWSWSAGWDEQFF.

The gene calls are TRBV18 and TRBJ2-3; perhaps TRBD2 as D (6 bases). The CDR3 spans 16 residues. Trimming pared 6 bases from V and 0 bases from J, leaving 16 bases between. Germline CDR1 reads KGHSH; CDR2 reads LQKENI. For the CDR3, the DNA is TGTGCCAGCTCGAGCGGGTACCCCCTTAGCACAGATACGCAGTATTTT. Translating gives CASSSGYPLSTDTQYF.

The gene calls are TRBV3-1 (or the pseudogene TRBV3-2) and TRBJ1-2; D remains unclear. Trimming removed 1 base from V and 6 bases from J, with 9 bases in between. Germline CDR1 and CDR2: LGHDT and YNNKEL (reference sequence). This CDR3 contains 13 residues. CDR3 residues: CASSQGGSHGYTF. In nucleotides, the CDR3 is TGTGCCAGCAGCCAAGGAGGTAGTCATGGCTACACCTTC.

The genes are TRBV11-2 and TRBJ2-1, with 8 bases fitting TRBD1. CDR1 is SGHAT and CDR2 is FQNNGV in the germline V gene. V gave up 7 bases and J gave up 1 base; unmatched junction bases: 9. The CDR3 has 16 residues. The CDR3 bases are TGTGCCAGCAACTCTCAGGGGGCGAGGTCCTACAATGAGCAGTTCTTC. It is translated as CASNSQGARSYNEQFF.

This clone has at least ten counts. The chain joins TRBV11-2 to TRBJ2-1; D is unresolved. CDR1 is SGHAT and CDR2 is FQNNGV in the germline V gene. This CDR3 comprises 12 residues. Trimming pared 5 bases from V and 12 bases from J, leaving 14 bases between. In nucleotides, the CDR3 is TGTGCCAGCAGCCGCGAAGCGAGTCCGCAGTTCTTC. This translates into CASSREASPQFF.